The rows below give T cell receptor beta chains drawn from one sample of a study of CD8 T cells in Susac syndrome. One entry per CDR3 protein, called by TCRdb with MiXCR from the immunoSEQ multiplex PCR reads. The table shows more than 95,000 distinct CDR3 sequences, with around 96% occurring only once. Material: CD8+ T cells from PBMCs. The receptors were sampled from a human donor with Susac syndrome. Both conserved end residues are part of each CDR3. Each record gives: J gene, clone size, V gene, D gene, CDR3 protein, CDR3 DNA. D genes are given only for firm matches. Where a row states a size, it is once, few, many or the class of an expanded clone; other rows omit it.

J gene: TRBJ2-5
clone size: -
V gene: TRBV7-3
D gene: -
CDR3 protein: CASICPGLRTMETQYF
CDR3 DNA: TGTGCCAGCATCTGCCCGGGACTCCGGACGATGGAGACCCAGTACTTC

J gene: TRBJ1-1
clone size: -
V gene: TRBV20-1
D gene: -
CDR3 protein: CSARQYTEAFF
CDR3 DNA: TGCAGTGCCCGACAGTACACTGAAGCTTTCTTT

J gene: TRBJ1-3
clone size: -
V gene: TRBV29-1
D gene: -
CDR3 protein: CSVWTERNTIYF
CDR3 DNA: TGCAGCGTTTGGACAGAGAGGAACACCATATATTTT

J gene: TRBJ2-7
clone size: -
V gene: TRBV7-9
D gene: -
CDR3 protein: CASSLPGTYEQYF
CDR3 DNA: TGTGCCAGCAGCTTACCAGGGACCTACGAGCAGTACTTC

J gene: TRBJ2-3
clone size: -
V gene: TRBV7-3
D gene: TRBD2
CDR3 protein: CASSLTPSGRTDTQYF
CDR3 DNA: TGTGCCAGCAGCTTAACCCCTAGCGGGCGCACAGATACGCAGTATTTT

J gene: TRBJ2-7
clone size: -
V gene: TRBV12-3/TRBV12-4
D gene: -
CDR3 protein: CASSLRGYYEQYF
CDR3 DNA: TGTGCCAGCAGTTTAAGGGGCTACTACGAGCAGTACTTC

J gene: TRBJ1-1
clone size: -
V gene: TRBV6-6
D gene: TRBD1
CDR3 protein: CASSTDREHDTEAFF
CDR3 DNA: TGTGCCAGCAGTACCGACAGGGAACATGACACTGAAGCTTTCTTT

J gene: TRBJ2-3
clone size: -
V gene: TRBV6-4
D gene: TRBD2
CDR3 protein: CASSGPPGSGTTDTQYF
CDR3 DNA: TGTGCCAGCAGTGGACCGCCGGGGAGCGGGACCACAGATACGCAGTATTTT

J gene: TRBJ2-3
clone size: few
V gene: TRBV12-3/TRBV12-4
D gene: -
CDR3 protein: CASSDRSGGTDTQYF
CDR3 DNA: TGTGCCAGCTCGGACAGGTCGGGGGGGACAGATACGCAGTATTTT

J gene: TRBJ2-1
clone size: -
V gene: TRBV7-3
D gene: TRBD2
CDR3 protein: CASSSGLAGTYNEQFF
CDR3 DNA: TGTGCCAGCAGCTCGGGACTAGCGGGCACCTACAATGAGCAGTTCTTC

J gene: TRBJ1-1
clone size: -
V gene: TRBV6-5
D gene: -
CDR3 protein: CASSYGGTEAFF
CDR3 DNA: TGTGCCAGCAGTTACGGGGGCACTGAAGCTTTCTTT

J gene: TRBJ2-3
clone size: -
V gene: TRBV28
D gene: -
CDR3 protein: CASGPIGTNTDTQYF
CDR3 DNA: TGTGCCAGCGGGCCTATCGGGACGAACACAGATACGCAGTATTTT

J gene: TRBJ2-5
clone size: -
V gene: TRBV30
D gene: -
CDR3 protein: CACLVVQETQYF
CDR3 DNA: TGTGCCTGTCTGGTGGTTCAAGAGACCCAGTACTTC

J gene: TRBJ2-1
clone size: -
V gene: TRBV9
D gene: TRBD2
CDR3 protein: CASSPSGRPTYNEQFF
CDR3 DNA: TGTGCCAGCAGTCCTAGCGGGAGGCCCACCTACAATGAGCAGTTCTTC

J gene: TRBJ2-5
clone size: -
V gene: TRBV13
D gene: -
CDR3 protein: CASSLWTSQETQYF
CDR3 DNA: TGTGCCAGCAGCTTATGGACAAGCCAAGAGACCCAGTACTTC

J gene: TRBJ2-1
clone size: -
V gene: TRBV7-9
D gene: -
CDR3 protein: CASSPPLWNEQFF
CDR3 DNA: TGTGCCAGCAGCCCCCCCCTATGGAATGAGCAGTTCTTC

J gene: TRBJ2-1
clone size: -
V gene: TRBV10-3
D gene: -
CDR3 protein: CAISGTGTDNEQFF
CDR3 DNA: TGTGCCATCAGTGGAACCGGGACCGACAATGAGCAGTTCTTC

J gene: TRBJ2-7
clone size: -
V gene: TRBV20-1
D gene: -
CDR3 protein: CSARLLDAYEQYF
CDR3 DNA: TGCAGTGCTAGGCTTCTCGATGCCTACGAGCAGTACTTC

J gene: TRBJ1-2
clone size: -
V gene: TRBV20-1
D gene: -
CDR3 protein: CSARGVVNREEGYTF
CDR3 DNA: TGCAGTGCTAGAGGCGTCGTCAACCGGGAGGAAGGCTACACCTTC

J gene: TRBJ2-1
clone size: once
V gene: TRBV9
D gene: -
CDR3 protein: CASSAGTYNEQFF
CDR3 DNA: TGTGCCAGCAGCGCCGGGACCTACAATGAGCAGTTCTTC

J gene: TRBJ1-2
clone size: once
V gene: TRBV5-1
D gene: -
CDR3 protein: CASSRLGERYTF
CDR3 DNA: TGCGCCAGCAGTCGGTTAGGGGAGCGCTACACCTTC

J gene: TRBJ2-5
clone size: -
V gene: TRBV13
D gene: TRBD1
CDR3 protein: CASSLPGQGAGGETQYF
CDR3 DNA: TGTGCCAGCAGCCTACCGGGACAGGGGGCGGGTGGAGAGACCCAGTACTTC

J gene: TRBJ1-5
clone size: -
V gene: TRBV15
D gene: -
CDR3 protein: CATSRGQQSTNQPQHF
CDR3 DNA: TGTGCCACCAGCAGAGGCCAACAGTCGACCAATCAGCCCCAGCATTTT

J gene: TRBJ1-2
clone size: -
V gene: TRBV7-9
D gene: TRBD1
CDR3 protein: CASSFDGTGLLTHGYTF
CDR3 DNA: TGTGCCAGCAGCTTCGACGGGACAGGGCTCCTTACACATGGCTACACCTTC

J gene: TRBJ2-3
clone size: -
V gene: TRBV7-9
D gene: TRBD1
CDR3 protein: CASSSTGGTTDTQYF
CDR3 DNA: TGTGCCAGCAGCTCAACAGGGGGTACCACAGATACGCAGTATTTT

J gene: TRBJ2-7
clone size: -
V gene: TRBV12-3/TRBV12-4
D gene: -
CDR3 protein: CASNDRGRAYEQYF
CDR3 DNA: TGTGCCAGCAATGACCGGGGCCGTGCCTACGAGCAGTACTTC

J gene: TRBJ1-1
clone size: -
V gene: TRBV12-5
D gene: TRBD1
CDR3 protein: CASEWDSNTEAFF
CDR3 DNA: TGTGCTAGTGAGTGGGACAGTAACACTGAAGCTTTCTTT

J gene: TRBJ2-1
clone size: -
V gene: TRBV4-3
D gene: TRBD2
CDR3 protein: CASSQDLTSAQLSYNEQFF
CDR3 DNA: TGCGCCAGCAGCCAAGATCTGACTAGCGCCCAACTATCCTACAATGAGCAGTTCTTC

J gene: TRBJ2-1
clone size: -
V gene: TRBV6-2/TRBV6-3
D gene: TRBD1
CDR3 protein: CASSYRPGQGADEQFF
CDR3 DNA: TGTGCCAGCAGTTACCGACCGGGACAGGGGGCCGATGAGCAGTTCTTC

J gene: TRBJ2-2
clone size: -
V gene: TRBV6-2/TRBV6-3
D gene: -
CDR3 protein: CASRHASDFRTGELFF
CDR3 DNA: TGTGCCAGCAGACACGCTAGCGACTTCCGCACCGGGGAGCTGTTTTTT

J gene: TRBJ2-7
clone size: -
V gene: TRBV4-3
D gene: TRBD2
CDR3 protein: CASSQARDYSYEQYF
CDR3 DNA: TGCGCCAGCAGCCAAGCCCGGGACTACTCCTACGAGCAGTACTTC

J gene: TRBJ1-1
clone size: -
V gene: TRBV15
D gene: -
CDR3 protein: CATSSAGLGGTIEAFF
CDR3 DNA: TGTGCCACCAGCAGTGCAGGGTTGGGGGGGACCATTGAAGCTTTCTTT

J gene: TRBJ2-7
clone size: -
V gene: TRBV30
D gene: -
CDR3 protein: CAWSVGGTYEQYF
CDR3 DNA: TGTGCCTGGAGTGTGGGTGGGACCTACGAGCAGTACTTC

J gene: TRBJ1-2
clone size: -
V gene: TRBV9
D gene: -
CDR3 protein: CASRDRDNNYGYTF
CDR3 DNA: TGTGCCAGCAGGGATAGGGACAACAACTATGGCTACACCTTC

J gene: TRBJ1-2
clone size: -
V gene: TRBV30
D gene: -
CDR3 protein: CAWSQIRSPCTF
CDR3 DNA: TGTGCCTGGAGTCAAATTCGGAGTCCGTGCACCTTC

J gene: TRBJ2-7
clone size: -
V gene: TRBV10-1
D gene: -
CDR3 protein: CASQRTSGPYEQYF
CDR3 DNA: TGCGCCAGCCAACGCACGTCGGGTCCCTACGAGCAGTACTTC

J gene: TRBJ1-2
clone size: -
V gene: TRBV12-3/TRBV12-4
D gene: TRBD1
CDR3 protein: CASSPVRDRGLDYTF
CDR3 DNA: TGTGCCAGCAGCCCGGTCCGGGACAGGGGGCTTGACTACACCTTC

J gene: TRBJ2-1
clone size: -
V gene: TRBV7-9
D gene: TRBD2
CDR3 protein: CASSPRLAGYNEQFF
CDR3 DNA: TGTGCCAGCAGCCCCCGACTAGCGGGATACAATGAGCAGTTCTTC

J gene: TRBJ2-7
clone size: -
V gene: TRBV12-3/TRBV12-4
D gene: -
CDR3 protein: CASSHRHRAHEQYF
CDR3 DNA: TGTGCCAGCAGTCACCGTCACAGGGCGCACGAGCAGTACTTC

J gene: TRBJ2-7
clone size: -
V gene: TRBV5-4
D gene: -
CDR3 protein: CASSLGPGEQYF
CDR3 DNA: TGTGCCAGCAGCTTGGGACCGGGGGAGCAGTACTTC

J gene: TRBJ2-7
clone size: -
V gene: TRBV6-2/TRBV6-3
D gene: -
CDR3 protein: CFFFKQKTAYDEQYF
CDR3 DNA: TGTTTTTTTTTCAAGCAGAAGACGGCATACGACGAGCAGTACTTC

J gene: TRBJ2-7
clone size: -
V gene: TRBV28
D gene: -
CDR3 protein: CASSSQGYPTYEQYF
CDR3 DNA: TGTGCCAGCAGCTCGCAGGGGTACCCAACCTACGAGCAGTACTTC

J gene: TRBJ2-5
clone size: once
V gene: TRBV20-1
D gene: -
CDR3 protein: CSAIEVPGEETQYF
CDR3 DNA: TGCAGTGCTATTGAAGTGCCAGGGGAAGAGACCCAGTACTTC

J gene: TRBJ1-1
clone size: -
V gene: TRBV27
D gene: -
CDR3 protein: CASSLGGQFLGTEAFF
CDR3 DNA: TGTGCCAGCAGTCTAGGGGGGCAGTTCTTGGGGACTGAAGCTTTCTTT

J gene: TRBJ2-1
clone size: -
V gene: TRBV20-1
D gene: TRBD2
CDR3 protein: CSAVDLEREVYEQFF
CDR3 DNA: TGCAGTGCTGTGGATCTCGAGCGGGAGGTTTATGAGCAGTTCTTC

J gene: TRBJ2-7
clone size: -
V gene: TRBV29-1
D gene: TRBD1
CDR3 protein: CSVPWGTGGGEQYF
CDR3 DNA: TGCAGCGTCCCGTGGGGGACAGGGGGCGGTGAGCAGTACTTC

J gene: TRBJ1-2
clone size: -
V gene: TRBV3-1
D gene: TRBD1
CDR3 protein: CASSQETGSRGGYTF
CDR3 DNA: TGTGCCAGCAGCCAAGAGACAGGGTCTAGAGGTGGCTACACCTTC

J gene: TRBJ1-5
clone size: -
V gene: TRBV7-2
D gene: -
CDR3 protein: CASSLDLGSNQPQHF
CDR3 DNA: TGTGCCAGCAGCTTAGACTTAGGGAGCAATCAGCCCCAGCATTTT